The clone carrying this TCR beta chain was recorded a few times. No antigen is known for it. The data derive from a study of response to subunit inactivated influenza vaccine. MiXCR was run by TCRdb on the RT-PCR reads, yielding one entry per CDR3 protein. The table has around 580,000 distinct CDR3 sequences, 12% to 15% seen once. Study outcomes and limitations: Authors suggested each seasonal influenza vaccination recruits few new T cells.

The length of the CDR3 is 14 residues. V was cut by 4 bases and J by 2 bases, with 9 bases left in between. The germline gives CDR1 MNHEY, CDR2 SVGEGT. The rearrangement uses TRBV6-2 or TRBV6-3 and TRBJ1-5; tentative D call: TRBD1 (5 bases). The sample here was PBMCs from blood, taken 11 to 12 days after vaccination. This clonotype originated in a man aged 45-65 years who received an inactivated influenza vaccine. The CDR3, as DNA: TGTGCCAGCAGTTCGACAGATCGCAATCAGCCCCAGCATTTT. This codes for CASSSTDRNQPQHF.